Listed here is a single T cell receptor (beta chain). This specimen comes from a study of blood T cells in healthy people across ages. The CDR3 is 15 amino acids. Germline assignment: CDR1 SGHAT and CDR2 FQNNGV. V lost 0 bases and J 0 bases, leaving 8 bases between the germline ends. Alongside a J-beta primer mix, a sample-barcoded 5' primer served in a second PCR lasting about 7 to 12 cycles. TCRdb re-derived calls from the 5' RACE reads in MiXCR, one entry per CDR3 protein. The sample shows some 940,000 distinct CDR3 sequences, around 29% of them seen only once. This sample was shared with a second study, whose subject was T cells of mothers and their children.

The sequencing sample was made of blood. This clonotype was obtained from a middle-aged woman in good health. V gene TRBV11-2 combines with J gene TRBJ1-2; a weak D match, TRBD1 (5 bases). DNA of the CDR3: TGTGCCAGCAGCTTAGATCTGACAGCTAACTATGGCTACACCTTC. It codes for CASSLDLTANYGYTF.